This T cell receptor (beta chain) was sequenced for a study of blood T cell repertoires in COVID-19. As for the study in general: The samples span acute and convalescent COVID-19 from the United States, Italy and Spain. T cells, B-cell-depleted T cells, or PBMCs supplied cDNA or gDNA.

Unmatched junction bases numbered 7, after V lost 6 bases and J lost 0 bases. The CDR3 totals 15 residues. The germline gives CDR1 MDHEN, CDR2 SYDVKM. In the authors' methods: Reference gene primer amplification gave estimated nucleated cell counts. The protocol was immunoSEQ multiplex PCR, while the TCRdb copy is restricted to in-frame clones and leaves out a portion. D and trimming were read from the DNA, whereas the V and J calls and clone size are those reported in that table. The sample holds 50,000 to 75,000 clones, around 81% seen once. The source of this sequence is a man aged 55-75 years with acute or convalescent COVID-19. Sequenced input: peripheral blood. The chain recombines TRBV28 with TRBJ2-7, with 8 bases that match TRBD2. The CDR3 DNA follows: TGTGCCAGCAGCCGGGGGGGGGCGAACTCCTACGAGCAGTACTTC. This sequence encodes CASSRGGANSYEQYF.